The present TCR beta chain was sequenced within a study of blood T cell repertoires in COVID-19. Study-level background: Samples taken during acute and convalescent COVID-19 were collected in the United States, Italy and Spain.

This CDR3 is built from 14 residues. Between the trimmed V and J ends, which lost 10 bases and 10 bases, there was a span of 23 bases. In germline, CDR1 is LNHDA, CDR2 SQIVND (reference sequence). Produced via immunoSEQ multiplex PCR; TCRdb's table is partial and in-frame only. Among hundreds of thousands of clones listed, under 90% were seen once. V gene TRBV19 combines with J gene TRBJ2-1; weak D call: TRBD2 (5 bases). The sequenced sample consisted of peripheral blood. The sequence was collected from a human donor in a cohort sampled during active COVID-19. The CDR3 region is CATGELRSKREQFF. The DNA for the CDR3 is TGTGCCACCGGGGAACTAAGGAGCAAAAGGGAGCAGTTCTTC.